This TCR beta chain was sequenced for a study of T cells after yellow fever vaccination. Each CDR3 protein is one row after TCRdb ran MiXCR on the 5' RACE reads. Among fewer than 350,000 distinct CDR3 sequences listed, more than 3% were seen once. The study, taken as a whole, reports: Post-booster repertoires again held most primary-vaccination clones (approximately 96% CD4, 88% CD8). The study found a weaker secondary response that peaked faster, day 5 versus 15. Among all clonotypes, a small share was observed in both CD4 and CD8 compartments. Abundant clonotypes from the bulk population could get into FACS-sorted repertoires as contaminants.

V was pared by 0 bases and J by 2 bases, with 6 bases of the junction left unmatched. The CDR3 length is 17 residues. In germline, CDR1 is SGHRS, CDR2 YFSETQ. A word on this clonotype: The antigen remains unidentified.

The V call is TRBV5-1, the J call TRBJ2-3, with TRBD2 identical over 10 bases. The receptor's source is a man between 18 and 29 years old who received the YFV17D yellow fever vaccine. This specimen consisted of PBMCs, obtained on the day of the yellow fever booster vaccination. DNA for the CDR3: TGCGCCAGCAGCTTGGTACGTCTAGCGGGAGACACAGATACGCAGTATTTT. It encodes CASSLVRLAGDTDTQYF.